This T cell receptor beta chain was sequenced for a study of T cells in Graves' hyperthyroidism and ophthalmopathy. Overall study: Peripheral blood was collected at initial diagnosis, before any treatment.

Amplification yielded TCR beta CDR3 regions, with RNA transcripts as the source. HTBI primers were employed in a first-round RT-PCR of the TCR CDR3. TCRdb re-derived calls from the multiplex PCR reads in MiXCR, one entry per CDR3 protein. This sample carries 300,000 to 500,000 distinct CDR3 sequences, 14% to 15% of them seen once, and the ten largest clones take around a third. For Graves' hyperthyroidism to be stable, ophthalmopathy could not progress within 18 months. This clonotype was picked up a small number of times. As yet, its antigen is unknown. General study results and limits: Ophthalmopathy was distinguished from stable hyperthyroidism by 13 V-J signatures. Blood samples included most of the expanded thyroid clonotypes exceeding 0.001.

The sequence was obtained from a woman in her twenties or thirties with Graves' hyperthyroidism. The sequencing input was blood.

Here the CDR3 reads CASSDRTFNQPQHF. CDR3 DNA: TGTGCCAGCAGTGACAGAACATTCAATCAGCCCCAGCATTTT. The chain is built from TRBV2 and TRBJ1-5; D remains ambiguous. Germline CDR1 reads SNHLY; CDR2 reads FYNNEI. The CDR3 consists of 14 residues. V dropped 3 bases and J dropped 3 bases, with 9 bases sitting between them.